The 12 T cell receptor beta chains presented below share a single source sample, sequenced in a study of blood T cell repertoires in COVID-19. Sequencing was performed with immunoSEQ multiplex PCR; in TCRdb, only in-frame clones are kept and a portion is missing. The sample records about 230,000 clones, about 85% being singletons. Sequencing was done on a sample of peripheral blood. The receptor set was obtained from an elderly woman with acute or convalescent COVID-19.

The count of this clone is one. V usage is TRBV3-1 (or the pseudogene TRBV3-2) and J usage is TRBJ2-1, with D possibly being TRBD1 (6 bases). CDR1 LGHDT and CDR2 YNNKEL come from the germline V gene (reference sequence). This CDR3 comprises 16 residues. Trimming stripped 0 bases from V and 1 base from J, with 10 bases between. The CDR3: CASSQEWQGSYNEQFF. The CDR3 bases are TGTGCCAGCAGCCAAGAGTGGCAGGGGTCCTACAATGAGCAGTTCTTC.

The chain recombines TRBV5-8 with TRBJ2-1, with D tentatively TRBD1 (7 bases). The CDR3 contains 17 residues. CDR1 and CDR2 (germline): SGHTS, YDEGEE. The V and J ends lost 4 bases and 4 bases respectively, with 21 bases between them. This CDR3 is CASSSYFQGGRYNEQFF. The CDR3 DNA reads as TGTGCCAGCAGCAGCTATTTTCAGGGGGGTAGATACAATGAGCAGTTCTTC. Based on the CDR3 plus reference TRBV5-8 and TRBJ2-1, the full variable domain is EAGVTQSPTHLIKTRGQQATLRCSPISGHTSVYWYQQALGLGLQFLLWYDEGEERNRGNFPPRFSGRQFPNYSSELNVNALELEDSALYLCASSSYFQGGRYNEQFFGPGTRLTVL.

Many counts were recorded for this clone. The rearrangement joins TRBV6-5 to TRBJ1-3; D gene ambiguous. V lost 6 bases and J 5 bases, leaving 11 bases between the germline ends. The CDR3 consists of 13 residues. CDR1 and CDR2 (germline): MNHEY, SVGAGI. The CDR3 protein is CASRALQRNTIYF. The CDR3 DNA sequence: TGTGCCAGCAGGGCTCTTCAAAGAAACACCATATATTTT.

In its sample, this clone was seen once. V gene TRBV5-1 combines with J gene TRBJ2-5, with 8 bases fitting TRBD1. V dropped 0 bases and J dropped 5; count of bases not matched to a gene: 9. The germline gives CDR1 SGHRS, CDR2 YFSETQ. The CDR3 consists of 16 residues. The CDR3 region has the DNA TGCGCCAGCAGCTTGGGATTGGACAGGGTGATGGAGACCCAGTACTTC. This encodes CASSLGLDRVMETQYF.

The chain has TRBV29-1 and TRBJ1-1; possibly TRBD1 for D (6 bases). Trimming cost V 3 bases and J 11 bases, with 19 bases left between them. Germline CDR1 and CDR2: SQVTM and ANQGSEA. The CDR3 consists of 13 residues. CDR3 in amino acids: CSVEGAPGRPAFF. The CDR3, as DNA: TGCAGCGTTGAGGGGGCCCCGGGACGTCCGGCTTTCTTT.

This chain links TRBV7-6 with TRBJ2-7, with 11 nucleotides matching TRBD1. V shed 5 bases and J 3 bases; nucleotides not matched to a gene: 6. The CDR3 extends over 15 amino acids. Germline V gene data show CDR1 as SGHVS and CDR2 as FNYEAQ. The CDR3 sequence is CASSTGQGAIYEQYF. The CDR3 DNA reads TGTGCCAGCAGCACCGGACAGGGGGCAATCTACGAGCAGTACTTC.

This clone was picked up a small number of times. The rearrangement links TRBV21-1 to TRBJ2-2; the D call in the table, TRBD2, was not verified against the DNA. TRBV21-1 is a recognized pseudogene. This CDR3 is 21 amino acids long. The CDR3 sequence: CASSIKDGRGLAAENTGELFF. CDR3 bases: TGTGCCAGCAGCATCAAGGACGGGAGGGGACTAGCGGCTGAGAACACCGGGGAGCTGTTTTTT.

This chain joins TRBV3-1 (or the pseudogene TRBV3-2) and TRBJ2-1; D gene ambiguous. This CDR3 has 12 amino acids. The V end lost 4 bases, the J end lost 3 bases, and 4 bases lay between the germline ends. Germline values: CDR1 LGHDT, CDR2 YNNKEL (reference sequence). In DNA form, the CDR3 reads TGTGCCAGCAGCCTCAACTACAATGAGCAGTTCTTC. The encoded protein is CASSLNYNEQFF.

The CDR3 here is CASSLGLGGWEQYF. CDR3 DNA: TGTGCCAGCAGCTTAGGGCTAGGGGGTTGGGAGCAGTACTTC. The rearrangement joins TRBV5-6 to TRBJ2-7; maybe TRBD1 (6 bases). This CDR3 has 14 amino acids. V was cut by 2 bases and J by 7 bases, with 16 bases left in between. CDR1 and CDR2 (germline): SGHDT, YYEEEE.

The chain couples TRBV5-1 to TRBJ1-1, with D perhaps matching TRBD1 (6 bases). The V end lost 4 bases, the J end lost 4 bases, and 14 bases lay between the germline ends. Germline-derived CDR1 and CDR2 are SGHRS and YFSETQ. The CDR3 contains 14 residues. The CDR3 reads CASSPRGGGTEAFF. In nucleotides, the CDR3 is TGCGCCAGCAGCCCCCGCGGGGGCGGCACTGAAGCTTTCTTT.

The sample holds one count of this clone. CDR3 bases: TGTGCCAGCAGCGCCTTAGCGGGACGAACGCAGTATTTT. This encodes CASSALAGRTQYF. The V and J genes are TRBV7-3 and TRBJ2-3, with TRBD2 matching over 8 bases. This CDR3 is built from 13 residues. V lost 5 bases, J lost 9 bases, and 7 bases stayed unmatched. Germline V CDR1 and CDR2: SGHTA, FQGTGA.

This clone was counted a single time. This chain connects TRBV12-3 or TRBV12-4 to TRBJ1-5, with TRBD1 as a possible D gene (6 bases). V shed 5 bases and J shed 4 bases, with 9 bases lying between them. The CDR3 is 13 amino acids. The CDR3 region has the DNA TGTGCCAGCAGTATAGGACAGAATCAGCCCCAGCATTTT. Its protein product is CASSIGQNQPQHF.